These 17 T cell receptor beta chains were all obtained from the same sample, sequenced in a study of T cells after yellow fever vaccination. Via MiXCR, TCRdb re-called the 5' RACE reads, giving one row per CDR3 protein. The data show fewer than 450,000 distinct CDR3 sequences, around a tenth seen once. Source: PBMCs, taken on the day of the first yellow fever vaccination. Every receptor here comes from a man aged 18 to 35 who received the YFV17D yellow fever vaccine.

The V gene is TRBV19, the J gene TRBJ2-7; 7 bases are a match to TRBD2. The CDR3 has 15 amino acids. Germline V gene lookup returns CDR1 LNHDA and CDR2 SQIVND (reference sequence). V dropped 3 bases and J dropped 4; count of bases not matched to a gene: 9. The CDR3 region has the DNA TGTGCCAGTAGTATGACTAGCAGGGCCCTATACGAGCAGTACTTC. Residues: CASSMTSRALYEQYF.

The chain is built from TRBV27 and TRBJ2-7; TRBD1 aligns across 11 bases. The CDR3 covers 15 residues. Germline V gene lookup returns CDR1 MNHEY and CDR2 SMNVEV (reference sequence). V lost 7 bases to trimming and J lost 2 bases; unmatched junction nucleotides: 7. The CDR3 loop is CASTQGTGGPYEQYF. In DNA, the CDR3 is TGTGCCAGCACCCAAGGGACAGGGGGACCCTACGAGCAGTACTTC.

The rearrangement links TRBV6-5 to TRBJ2-7, with a weak D call TRBD2 (5 bases). This CDR3 is built from 13 residues. Germline assignment: CDR1 MNHEY and CDR2 SVGAGI. Trimming pared 3 bases from V and 4 bases from J, leaving 10 bases between. CDR3 in DNA: TGTGCCAGCAGTTATTGGTCGGGGTACGAGCAGTACTTC. Translation: CASSYWSGYEQYF.

CDR3 sequence: CASRGVGAATGELFF. The CDR3 DNA reads TGTGCCAGCAGGGGGGTGGGGGCCGCCACCGGGGAGCTGTTTTTT. The chain carries TRBV2 and TRBJ2-2; tentatively, D is TRBD1 (6 bases). Germline lookup yields CDR1 SNHLY and CDR2 FYNNEI. The ends were cut back, 6 bases at V and 4 bases at J, with 15 bases in the middle. The CDR3 extends over 15 amino acids.

CDR3 coding DNA: TGTGCCAGCAGCCGTGGACTAGCGGGGGGGCCCGGGGAGCTGTTTTTT. Protein sequence: CASSRGLAGGPGELFF. The chain uses TRBV3-1 and TRBJ2-2; 15 nucleotides align to TRBD2. The trim removed 4 bases at V and 6 bases at J, leaving 3 bases unmatched. The CDR3 has 16 amino acids. Germline values: CDR1 LGHDT, CDR2 YNNKEL (reference sequence).

This clonotype appeared a few times. The CDR3, as DNA: TGTGCCAGCAGCGTAGGGGGGACAGGTCAAGAGACCCAGTACTTC. It yields the protein CASSVGGTGQETQYF. This chain uses TRBV9 with TRBJ2-5; 8 bases are a match to TRBD1. CDR3 length: 15 amino acids. Losses at the gene ends were 0 bases for V and 2 bases for J; bases not matched to a gene: 3. Germline V gives CDR1 SGDLS, CDR2 YYNGEE.

In this sample, this clonotype turned up a few times. This chain links TRBV12-3 or TRBV12-4 with TRBJ2-2; a weak D match, TRBD2 (5 bases). Trimming removed 3 bases from V and 6 bases from J, with 11 bases in between. CDR3 size: 14 residues. CDR3 protein: CASSFFFGAGELFF. The CDR3 nucleotides are TGTGCCAGCAGTTTTTTCTTCGGGGCCGGGGAGCTGTTTTTT.

This clonotype has a handful of counts. CDR3 sequence reads: CASSTASLAGVTDTQYF. CDR3 DNA: TGTGCCAGCAGTACGGCCTCTCTAGCGGGGGTCACAGATACGCAGTATTTT. This chain connects TRBV6-1 to TRBJ2-3; 10 bases align to TRBD2. Germline CDR1 MNHNS, CDR2 SASEGT. The CDR3 runs 17 residues. V lost 5 bases and J lost 2; bases outside the gene matches: 10.

There are a few counts of this clonotype. This chain joins TRBV7-2 and TRBJ1-5; 7 nucleotides agree with TRBD1. V trimming: 5 bases; J trimming: 6 bases; junction bases outside the gene matches: 10. Germline values: CDR1 SGHTA, CDR2 FQGNSA. This CDR3 comprises 15 residues. The CDR3 loop reads CASSPWGGGGQPQHF. The CDR3 coding sequence is TGTGCCAGCAGCCCCTGGGGAGGGGGCGGTCAGCCCCAGCATTTT.

This clonotype was found a few times. The chain has TRBV11-2 and TRBJ2-6, with unresolved D. The germline gives CDR1 SGHAT, CDR2 FQNNGV. V dropped 2 bases and J dropped 5 bases, with 10 bases sitting between them. This CDR3 contains 15 residues. The CDR3 DNA reads as TGTGCCAGCAGCTTATTCGGTACCAGGGCCAACGTCCTGACTTTC. Its translation: CASSLFGTRANVLTF.

This clonotype has more than one count but fewer than ten. The junction does not match germline at one end; this may be a read error. V gene TRBV5-1 combines with J gene TRBJ2-1; weak D call: TRBD2 (5 bases). CDR1 and CDR2 (germline): SGHRS, YFSETQ. The CDR3 is 12 amino acids. CDR3 coding DNA: TGCGCCAGCCGCTTTATCGGGGATGAGCAGTTCTTC. Amino acid sequence: CASRFIGDEQFF.

There are a few counts of this clonotype. V gene TRBV7-2 combines with J gene TRBJ2-4, with 9 positions matching TRBD2. This CDR3 comprises 14 residues. The germline CDR1 and CDR2 sequences are SGHTA and FQGNSA. V dropped 5 bases and J dropped 5; count of bases not matched to a gene: 4. DNA of the CDR3: TGTGCCAGCAGCCCCCGACTAGCGGAAAACATTCAGTACTTC. It yields the protein CASSPRLAENIQYF. Variable domain in full (rest from reference TRBV7-2 and TRBJ2-4): GAGVSQSPSNKVTEKGKDVELRCDPISGHTALYWYRQSLGQGLEFLIYFQGNSAPDKSGLPSDRFSAERTGGSVSTLTIQRTQQEDSAVYLCASSPRLAENIQYFGAGTRLSVL.

This clonotype has just a few counts. The chain is built from TRBV20-1 and TRBJ2-7; 7 nucleotides align to TRBD1. Unmatched junction bases numbered 2, after V lost 3 bases and J lost 0 bases. The CDR3 loop spans 13 amino acids. Germline V lookup: CDR1 DFQATT, CDR2 SNEGSKA (reference sequence). The CDR3 here is CSARTGYSYEQYV. The CDR3 DNA follows: TGCAGTGCTAGGACAGGGTACTCCTACGAGCAGTACGTC.

At least ten counts were recorded for this clonotype. The chain couples TRBV7-2 to TRBJ2-3, with D unclear. CDR3 length: 15 amino acids. Germline V CDR1 and CDR2: SGHTA, FQGNSA. Trimming left V 4 bases short and J 1 base short, with 12 bases between. This chain's CDR3 is CASSSDSMGTDTQYF. The CDR3 DNA is TGTGCCAGCAGCTCCGATAGCATGGGCACAGATACGCAGTATTTT.

This clonotype was detected many times. This chain joins TRBV5-1 and TRBJ2-5; D remains unclear. Germline CDR1 is SGHRS and CDR2 is YFSETQ. Trimming cost V 0 bases and J 2 bases, with 5 bases left between them. This CDR3 is 13 amino acids long. Here the CDR3 DNA reads TGCGCCAGCAGCTTGGAAGTACAAGAGACCCAGTACTTC. It codes for CASSLEVQETQYF.

J is TRBJ2-3 and V is TRBV4-3; D may be TRBD1 (6 bases). Germline assignment: CDR1 LGHNA and CDR2 YSLEER. The CDR3 is 15 amino acids. V was cut by 4 bases and J by 2 bases, with 13 bases left in between. CDR3 coding DNA: TGCGCCAGCAGCCGAACCGGGGACAACACAGATACGCAGTATTTT. Its translation is CASSRTGDNTDTQYF.

In its sample, this clonotype was seen a few times. This chain joins TRBV11-2 and TRBJ2-3; TRBD2 aligns across 12 bases. This CDR3 comprises 18 residues. V lost 3 bases and J lost 2; bases outside the gene matches: 9. Looked up from germline, CDR1 is SGHAT and CDR2 is FQNNGV. The CDR3 sequence is CASSFDFTSGGTTDTQYF. The CDR3 nucleotides read TGTGCCAGCAGCTTCGATTTTACTAGCGGGGGGACCACAGATACGCAGTATTTT.